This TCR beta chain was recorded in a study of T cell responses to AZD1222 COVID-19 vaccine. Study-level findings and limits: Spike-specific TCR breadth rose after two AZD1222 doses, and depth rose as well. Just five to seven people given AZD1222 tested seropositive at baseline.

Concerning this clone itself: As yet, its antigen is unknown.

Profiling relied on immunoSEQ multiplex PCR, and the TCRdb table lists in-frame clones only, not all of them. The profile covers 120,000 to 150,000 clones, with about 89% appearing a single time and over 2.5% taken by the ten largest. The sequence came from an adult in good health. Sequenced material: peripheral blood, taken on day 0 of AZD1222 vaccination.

CDR3 sequence reads: CASNQGDLSGELFF. The CDR3 DNA is TGTGCCAGCAATCAGGGGGATCTGTCCGGGGAGCTGTTTTTT. The chain couples TRBV11-3 to TRBJ2-2; 7 nucleotides align to TRBD1. The CDR3 extends over 14 amino acids. With 7 bases clipped from V and 6 bases from J, the junction kept 8 bases outside the gene matches. Germline V gives CDR1 SGHNT, CDR2 YENEEA.